The clone carrying this TCR beta chain occurred a few times. What it binds is unknown. Per germline, CDR1 SQVTM and CDR2 ANQGSEA. After removal of 8 bases from V and 5 bases from J, the junction contained 11 bases not matched to a gene. The CDR3 has 14 residues. Only in-frame clones appear in the TCRdb table, and some are missing; sequencing was by immunoSEQ multiplex PCR. Seen here are roughly 34,000 clones, around 70% observed once, and the top ten hold over 6%. This sample is part of a study of early stage breast cancer tumors. Across the study: Most invasive tumors, about 70% of the 16, were ER+/PR+/HER2-. Study-level findings and limits: Chain pairing and CD4, CD8 or FOXP3 expression were not captured.

The chain combines TRBV29-1 with TRBJ2-2; the match to TRBD1 covers 7 bases. Material: blood. The TCR originated in a person between 60 and 69 years old with breast cancer. This CDR3 reads CSLLARGQTGELFF. The DNA of the CDR3 is TGCAGCCTCCTTGCGAGGGGGCAAACCGGGGAGCTGTTTTTT.